Below are 26 T cell receptor beta chains sequenced from a single sample in a study of CD8 T cells in ankylosing spondylitis. MiXCR, applied by TCRdb to the 5' RACE reads, yields one record per CDR3 protein. In the table there are 200,000 to 300,000 distinct CDR3 sequences, under 30% of which are singletons. The specimen sequenced was blood, either unsorted or a sorted T cell fraction (not recorded which). These receptors came from a male donor with ankylosing spondylitis or in good health (not recorded which).

This chain joins TRBV20-1 and TRBJ2-1, with 10 nucleotides matching TRBD1. CDR1 and CDR2 (germline): DFQATT, SNEGSKA (reference sequence). The V and J ends lost 6 bases and 4 bases, in that order; junction bases with no gene match: 9. CDR3 length: 15 residues. The CDR3 nucleotides read TGCAGTGCCACCAATCCGGGACAGGGGTACAATGAGCAGTTCTTC. It yields the protein CSATNPGQGYNEQFF.

At least ten counts were recorded for this clonotype. The gene calls are TRBV6-5 and TRBJ1-4; a possible D gene is TRBD1 (5 bases). There are 13 residues in the CDR3. Trimming took off 0 bases at V and 8 bases at J, with 7 bases between the two ends. The germline V gene has CDR1 MNHEY and CDR2 SVGAGI. CDR3 bases: TGTGCCAGCAGTTACTCGAGGGGCGAAAAACTGTTTTTT. It encodes CASSYSRGEKLFF.

There are a few counts of this clonotype. V is TRBV5-1 and J is TRBJ2-5; the D is unclear. The V gene lost 0 bases and the J gene lost 0 bases, with 6 bases spanning the gap. This CDR3 contains 14 residues. Per germline, CDR1 SGHRS and CDR2 YFSETQ. The CDR3 bases are TGCGCCAGCAGCTTGGGACGGTACCAAGAGACCCAGTACTTC. Amino acids: CASSLGRYQETQYF. Full variable domain (remainder filled in from reference TRBV5-1 and TRBJ2-5): KAGVTQTPRYLIKTRGQQVTLSCSPISGHRSVSWYQQTPGQGLQFLFEYFSETQRNKGNFPGRFSGRQFSNSRSEMNVSTLELGDSALYLCASSLGRYQETQYFGPGTRLLVL.

This clonotype was counted ten times or more. The chain employs TRBV15 and TRBJ2-3; D remains ambiguous. The CDR3 loop spans 12 amino acids. Per germline, CDR1 LNHNV and CDR2 YYDKDF (reference sequence). The ends were cut back, 9 bases at V and 0 bases at J, with 7 bases in the middle. The CDR3: CATGVSTDTQYF. The DNA for the CDR3 is TGTGCCACTGGGGTGAGCACAGATACGCAGTATTTT.

In this sample, this clonotype turned up many times. The rearrangement links TRBV6-5 to TRBJ1-5; D may be TRBD1 (6 bases). Germline V lookup: CDR1 MNHEY, CDR2 SVGAGI. V shed 2 bases and J shed 1 base, with 9 bases lying between them. The CDR3 totals 15 residues. This CDR3 is CASSYGTLSNQPQHF. The CDR3 coding sequence is TGTGCCAGCAGTTACGGGACACTGAGCAATCAGCCCCAGCATTTT.

This clonotype was seen only a few times. The gene calls are TRBV20-1 and TRBJ2-1; 8 nucleotides line up with TRBD2. V lost 5 bases and J lost 7; bases outside the gene matches: 7. The CDR3 consists of 13 residues. Germline V gene sequence: CDR1 DFQATT, CDR2 SNEGSKA (reference sequence). CDR3 protein: CSARGGHVNEQFF. DNA of the CDR3: TGCAGTGCTCGCGGGGGGCATGTGAATGAGCAGTTCTTC.

This clonotype was detected a few times. V is TRBV12-3 or TRBV12-4 and J is TRBJ2-5; 7 bases agree with TRBD2. Germline trimming cut 5 bases from V and 1 base from J; bases unmatched to any gene: 13. The CDR3 covers 17 residues. CDR3 coding DNA: TGTGCCAGCAGTCGACACGGCGGGGGACGGAGCCAAGAGACCCAGTACTTC. It encodes CASSRHGGGRSQETQYF.

This clonotype has at least ten counts. The gene calls are TRBV5-1 and TRBJ2-5; no reliable D call. The V gene's germline CDR1 is SGHRS and CDR2 YFSETQ. The germline V and J ends were trimmed by 0 bases and 2 bases, with 11 bases remaining between them. This CDR3 contains 15 residues. This CDR3 reads CASSLGPGLQETQYF. Here the CDR3 DNA reads TGCGCCAGCAGCTTGGGTCCAGGATTACAAGAGACCCAGTACTTC.

This clonotype was counted between two and nine times. This chain connects TRBV7-2 to TRBJ1-2; D is perhaps TRBD1 (6 bases). This CDR3 spans 16 amino acids. Germline lookup yields CDR1 SGHTA and CDR2 FQGNSA. Trimming shortened V by 2 bases and J by 4 bases, and 17 bases separated the two germline ends. CDR3 sequence reads: CASSLSRGPPLYGYTF. The CDR3, as DNA: TGTGCCAGCAGCTTAAGTCGGGGGCCACCACTCTATGGCTACACCTTC.

This clonotype was recorded only once. This rearrangement joins TRBV10-3 to TRBJ1-3; possible D gene TRBD1, 5 bases. Germline V gene data show CDR1 as ENHRY and CDR2 as SYGVKD. There are 14 residues in the CDR3. Trimming left V 5 bases short and J 0 bases short, with 8 bases between. CDR3 sequence reads: CAISPGNSGNTIYF. The CDR3 DNA reads TGTGCCATCAGTCCAGGGAACTCTGGAAACACCATATATTTT.

The chain combines TRBV20-1 with TRBJ1-2; D remains ambiguous. Trimming removed 3 bases at V and 7 bases at J, with 9 bases between. The CDR3 runs 11 residues. CDR1 DFQATT and CDR2 SNEGSKA come from the germline V gene (reference sequence). Here the CDR3 reads CSASGGVGYTF. In DNA, the CDR3 is TGCAGTGCTAGCGGCGGGGTTGGCTACACCTTC.

This rearrangement joins TRBV27 to TRBJ2-4, with D possibly TRBD1 on 6 matching bases. Looked up from germline, CDR1 is MNHEY and CDR2 is SMNVEV (reference sequence). The CDR3 covers 16 residues. V shed 8 bases and J shed 0 bases, with 17 bases lying between them. CDR3 nucleotide sequence: TGTGCCAGCCGTACTATCGGACAGCCAGCCAAAAACATTCAGTACTTC. This encodes CASRTIGQPAKNIQYF.

The sample holds a few counts of this clonotype. The CDR3, as DNA: TGCAGTGCTAGGGGGGATCTCCTACGGGAGACCCAGTACTTC. Protein: CSARGDLLRETQYF. V gene TRBV20-1 combines with J gene TRBJ2-5; possibly TRBD1 or TRBD2 for D (5 bases each). This CDR3 contains 14 residues. The germline CDR1 and CDR2 sequences are DFQATT and SNEGSKA (reference sequence). The V end lost 3 bases, the J end lost 5 bases, and 16 bases lay between the germline ends.

This clonotype has a handful of counts. The V and J genes are TRBV7-2 and TRBJ2-3; D gene ambiguous. Trimming left V 7 bases short and J 8 bases short, with 25 bases between. The CDR3 sequence is 16 residues long. The germline gives CDR1 SGHTA, CDR2 FQGNSA. The CDR3 DNA is TGTGCCAGCACCCGGTTCGTGGCACTACCACCGGGTACGCAGTATTTT. Residues: CASTRFVALPPGTQYF.

This clonotype occurred a few times. In nucleotides, the CDR3 is TGCGCCAGCAGCCGGGACCGGGACAGCTCCTACGAGCAGTACTTC. This encodes CASSRDRDSSYEQYF. The chain is built from TRBV4-1 and TRBJ2-7; 7 bases match TRBD1. The CDR3 is 15 amino acids. With 4 bases clipped from V and 0 bases from J, the junction kept 6 bases outside the gene matches. The germline CDR1 and CDR2 sequences are MGHRA and YSYEKL.

The chain couples TRBV7-2 to TRBJ2-5; no reliable D call. Germline V gives CDR1 SGHTA, CDR2 FQGNSA. V was shortened by 1 base and J by 1 base, with 7 bases between the two germline ends. The CDR3 has 14 amino acids. As DNA, the CDR3 is TGTGCCAGCAGCTTAGGTAGCCTCCAAGAGACCCAGTACTTC. Amino acids: CASSLGSLQETQYF.

The rearrangement links TRBV20-1 to TRBJ2-7, with D maybe TRBD1 (6 bases). Trimming shortened V by 5 bases and J by 1 base, and 15 bases separated the two germline ends. From germline, CDR1 is DFQATT and CDR2 SNEGSKA (reference sequence). CDR3 length: 14 amino acids. CDR3 coding DNA: TGCAGTGCTCCAAGACAGGCTGTTTCCTACGAGCAGTACTTC. It yields the protein CSAPRQAVSYEQYF.

This clonotype was detected many times. The chain is built from TRBV28 and TRBJ2-3; TRBD1 or TRBD2 may be the D gene (5 bases each). V lost 5 bases and J 1 base, leaving 13 bases between the germline ends. Per the germline V gene, CDR1 is MDHEN and CDR2 is SYDVKM. This CDR3 region has 15 residues. The CDR3 sequence is CASSTQGDGTDTQYF. In DNA form, the CDR3 reads TGTGCCAGCAGTACTCAAGGGGACGGCACAGATACGCAGTATTTT.

This clonotype was found a few times. This rearrangement joins TRBV6-1 to TRBJ2-2, with 12 bases identical to TRBD2. CDR3 length: 14 amino acids. Germline V lookup: CDR1 MNHNS, CDR2 SASEGT. J lost 7 bases, V lost 5 bases, and 2 bases had no gene match. CDR3 coding DNA: TGTGCCAGCAGTCGACTAGCGGGGGTCGGGGAGCTGTTTTTT. It encodes CASSRLAGVGELFF.

V usage is TRBV6-5 and J usage is TRBJ1-4; TRBD1 might be the D (6 bases). The V and J ends lost 2 bases and 0 bases respectively, with 16 bases between them. Looked up from germline, CDR1 is MNHEY and CDR2 is SVGAGI. The CDR3 has 18 residues. This CDR3 is CASSYTGQITATNEKLFF. CDR3 nucleotide sequence: TGTGCCAGCAGTTACACCGGACAGATAACTGCAACTAATGAAAAACTGTTTTTT.

The chain is built from TRBV20-1 and TRBJ2-5; D is possibly TRBD1 (6 bases). The CDR3 is 12 residues long. Per the germline V gene, CDR1 is DFQATT and CDR2 is SNEGSKA (reference sequence). V was clipped by 3 bases and J by 4 bases, with 9 bases between them. CDR3 loop: CSASRGGETQYF. In DNA, the CDR3 is TGCAGTGCTAGCAGAGGGGGAGAGACCCAGTACTTC.

This clonotype has just one count. The chain uses TRBV6-1 and TRBJ2-6; D is ambiguous. The CDR3 consists of 13 residues. Per germline, CDR1 MNHNS and CDR2 SASEGT. Trimming shortened V by 6 bases and J by 4 bases, and 7 bases separated the two germline ends. Here the CDR3 reads CASRPGGANVLTF. The CDR3 DNA sequence: TGTGCCAGCAGACCCGGGGGGGCCAACGTCCTGACTTTC.

This clonotype was seen ten or more times. The chain uses TRBV20-1 and TRBJ2-3; D uncertain. Germline assignment: CDR1 DFQATT and CDR2 SNEGSKA (reference sequence). The CDR3 spans 11 residues. V gave up 4 bases and J gave up 6 bases, with 8 bases separating them. CDR3 sequence reads: CSAIPGDTQYF. For the CDR3, the DNA is TGCAGTGCTATCCCCGGGGATACGCAGTATTTT.

This clonotype was picked up many times. The genes are TRBV6-1 and TRBJ2-5; no clear D gene. This CDR3 is 13 amino acids long. V was cut by 5 bases and J by 3 bases, with 10 bases left in between. Germline CDR1 reads MNHNS; CDR2 reads SASEGT. CDR3 loop: CASSRTAEETQYF. CDR3 nucleotide sequence: TGTGCCAGCAGTCGGACGGCAGAAGAGACCCAGTACTTC.

V gene TRBV12-3 or TRBV12-4 combines with J gene TRBJ1-5; no firm D call. V lost 1 base, J lost 6 bases, and 7 bases lay in between. The CDR3 spans 13 residues. CDR3 amino acids: CASSLGSSQPQHF. CDR3 bases: TGTGCCAGCAGTTTAGGGTCCTCTCAGCCCCAGCATTTT.

The rearrangement uses TRBV7-8 and TRBJ1-5; the D is unclear. The CDR3 is made up of 13 amino acids. The germline V gene has CDR1 SGHVS and CDR2 FQNEAQ. V gave up 5 bases and J gave up 5 bases, with 10 bases separating them. The CDR3, as DNA: TGTGCCAGCAGCCGAATGAGAGATCAGCCCCAGCATTTT. This codes for CASSRMRDQPQHF. Using reference TRBV7-8 and TRBJ1-5 for the parts outside the CDR3, the full variable domain is GAGVSQSPRYKVAKRGQDVALRCDPISGHVSLFWYQQALGQGPEFLTYFQNEAQLDKSGLPSDRFFAERPEGSVSTLKIQRTQQEDSAVYLCASSRMRDQPQHFGDGTRLSIL.